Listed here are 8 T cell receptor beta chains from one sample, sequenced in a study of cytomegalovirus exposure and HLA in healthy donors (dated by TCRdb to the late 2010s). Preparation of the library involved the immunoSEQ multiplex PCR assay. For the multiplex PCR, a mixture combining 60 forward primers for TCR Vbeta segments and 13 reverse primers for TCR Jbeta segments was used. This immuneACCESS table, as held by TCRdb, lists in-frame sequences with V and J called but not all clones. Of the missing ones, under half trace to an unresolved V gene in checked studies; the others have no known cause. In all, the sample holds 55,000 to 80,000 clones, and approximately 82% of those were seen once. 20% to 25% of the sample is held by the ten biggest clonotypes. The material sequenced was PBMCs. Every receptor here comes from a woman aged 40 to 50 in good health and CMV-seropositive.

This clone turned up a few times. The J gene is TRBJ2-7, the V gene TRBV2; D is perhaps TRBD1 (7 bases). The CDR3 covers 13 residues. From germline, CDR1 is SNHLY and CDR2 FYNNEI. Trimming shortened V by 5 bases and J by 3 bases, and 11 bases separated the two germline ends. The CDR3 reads CASSPGGFYEQYF. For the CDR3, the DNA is TGTGCCAGCAGTCCAGGGGGGTTCTACGAGCAGTACTTC.

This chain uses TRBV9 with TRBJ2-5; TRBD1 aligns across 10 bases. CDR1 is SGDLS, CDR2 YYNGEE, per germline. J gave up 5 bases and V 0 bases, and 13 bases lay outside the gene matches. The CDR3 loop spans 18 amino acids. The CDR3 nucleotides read TGTGCCAGCAGCGTAGGGGGAACGGGGACAGGGGTTATGGAGACCCAGTACTTC. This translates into CASSVGGTGTGVMETQYF.

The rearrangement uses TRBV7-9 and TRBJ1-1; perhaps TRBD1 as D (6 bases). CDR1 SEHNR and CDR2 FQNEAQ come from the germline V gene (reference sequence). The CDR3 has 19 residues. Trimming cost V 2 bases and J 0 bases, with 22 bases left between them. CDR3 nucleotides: TGTGCCAGCAGCTTATTGGGAACAGGGCCGGGGTTTTTGAACACTGAAGCTTTCTTT. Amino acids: CASSLLGTGPGFLNTEAFF.

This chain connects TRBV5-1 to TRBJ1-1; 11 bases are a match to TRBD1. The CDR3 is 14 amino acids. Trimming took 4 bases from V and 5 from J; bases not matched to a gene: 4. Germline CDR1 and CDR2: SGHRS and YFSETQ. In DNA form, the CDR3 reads TGCGCCAGCAGCCCCGGGACAGGGGGAACTGAAGCTTTCTTT. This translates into CASSPGTGGTEAFF.

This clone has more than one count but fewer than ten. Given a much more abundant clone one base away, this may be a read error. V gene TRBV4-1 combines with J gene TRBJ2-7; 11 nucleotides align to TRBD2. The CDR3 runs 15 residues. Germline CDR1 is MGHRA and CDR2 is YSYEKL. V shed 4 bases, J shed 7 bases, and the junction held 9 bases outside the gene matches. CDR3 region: CASSPDALAGEEQYF. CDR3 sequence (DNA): TGCGCCAGCAGCCCCGACGCACTAGCGGGGGAAGAGCAGTACTTC.

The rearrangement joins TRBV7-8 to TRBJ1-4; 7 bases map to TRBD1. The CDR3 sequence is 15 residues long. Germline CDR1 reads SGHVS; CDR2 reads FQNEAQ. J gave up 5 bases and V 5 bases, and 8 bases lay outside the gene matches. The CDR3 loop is CASSVKGGANEKLFF. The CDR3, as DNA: TGTGCCAGCAGCGTGAAAGGGGGCGCGAATGAAAAACTGTTTTTT.

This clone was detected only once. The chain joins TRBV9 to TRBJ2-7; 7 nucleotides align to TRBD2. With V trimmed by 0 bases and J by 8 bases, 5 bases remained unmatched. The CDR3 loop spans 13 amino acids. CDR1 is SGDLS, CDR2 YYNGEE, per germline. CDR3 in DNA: TGTGCCAGCAGCGTAGATGAAGGGACTAAGCAGTACTTC. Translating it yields CASSVDEGTKQYF. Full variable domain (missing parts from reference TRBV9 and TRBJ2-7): DSGVTQTPKHLITATGQRVTLRCSPRSGDLSVYWYQQSLDQGLQFLIQYYNGEERAKGNILERFSAQQFPDLHSELNLSSLELGDSALYFCASSVDEGTKQYFGPGTRLTVT.

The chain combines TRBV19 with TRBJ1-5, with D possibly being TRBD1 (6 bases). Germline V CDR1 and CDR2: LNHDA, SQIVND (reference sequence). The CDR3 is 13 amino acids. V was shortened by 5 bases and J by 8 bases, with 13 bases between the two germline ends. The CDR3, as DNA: TGTGCCAGTAGTGTCAACAGGGCAAAGCCCCAGCATTTT. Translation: CASSVNRAKPQHF.